These 2 T cell receptor beta chains originate from one sample sequenced in a study of chemoradiotherapy in HPV16-positive cancers. Libraries were prepared by immunoSEQ multiplex PCR; TCRdb keeps only in-frame clonotypes and omits some of them. Of fewer than 20,000 clones in the sample, nearly 80% are singletons; the top ten hold approximately 10%. This sample was obtained from a patient who underwent chemoradiotherapy. The receptors here all came from a human donor with HPV-associated anogenital cancer.

The J gene is TRBJ2-2, the V gene TRBV9; the match to TRBD2 covers 10 bases. This CDR3 spans 14 amino acids. The V and J ends lost 6 bases and 5 bases, in that order; junction bases with no gene match: 4. Germline CDR1 SGDLS, CDR2 YYNGEE. CDR3 in DNA: TGTGCCAGCACCGGGACTAGCGTTACCGGGGAGCTGTTTTTT. The encoded protein is CASTGTSVTGELFF.

The chain employs TRBV7-8 and TRBJ2-1, with D tentatively TRBD2 (5 bases). The CDR3 runs to 15 residues. V gave up 1 base and J gave up 5 bases, with 12 bases separating them. CDR1 is SGHVS, CDR2 FQNEAQ, per germline. CDR3 protein: CASSLGQADNNEQFF. The CDR3 nucleotides are TGTGCCAGCAGCTTAGGTCAAGCGGATAACAATGAGCAGTTCTTC. Supplemented by reference TRBV7-8 and TRBJ2-1, the full variable domain reads GAGVSQSPRYKVAKRGQDVALRCDPISGHVSLFWYQQALGQGPEFLTYFQNEAQLDKSGLPSDRFFAERPEGSVSTLKIQRTQQEDSAVYLCASSLGQADNNEQFFGPGTRLTVL.